This T cell receptor (beta chain) originates from a study of blood T cell repertoires in COVID-19. Per the original data handling: It was from reference gene primer amplification that nucleated cell counts were estimated. The table came from immunoSEQ multiplex PCR; TCRdb's copy has only in-frame clones and leaves some out. D and trimming were read from the DNA, whereas the V and J calls and clone size are those reported in that table. Of fewer than 110,000 clones in the sample, about 91% were seen once. This CDR3 has 14 residues. The germline CDR1 and CDR2 sequences are SGHRS and YFSETQ. V lost 1 base and J 0 bases, leaving 6 bases between the germline ends.

The chain couples TRBV5-1 to TRBJ2-3; D not resolved. The receptor's source is a man between 50 and 59 years old with active or convalescent COVID-19. Material for sequencing was peripheral blood. CDR3 DNA sequence: TGCGCCAGCAGCTTGCCACAGAGCACAGATACGCAGTATTTT. Its protein is CASSLPQSTDTQYF.